This T cell receptor beta chain is drawn from a study of OX40 agonist ivuxolimab in advanced cancers. About the research overall: Partial responses occurred in three patients (one hepatocellular carcinoma, two cutaneous melanoma).

Only in-frame clones appear in the TCRdb table, and some are missing; sequencing was by immunoSEQ multiplex PCR. The table has roughly 74,000 clones, 94% seen once; the top ten hold roughly 20%. Germline V lookup: CDR1 MNHEY, CDR2 SMNVEV (reference sequence). The CDR3 consists of 12 residues. V lost 6 bases and J 5 bases, leaving 9 bases between the germline ends. The chain has TRBV27 and TRBJ2-3; D ambiguous. This TCR derives from an adult with an advanced solid tumor such as melanoma, head and neck, liver or kidney cancer. Specimen: CD4+ or CD8+ T cells sorted from blood, collected in a trial of the OX40 agonist ivuxolimab. The CDR3 nucleotides read TGTGCCAGCAGGCCCTCCGGAGATACGCAGTATTTT. As protein: CASRPSGDTQYF.